Listed below are T cell receptor beta chains from one sample, sequenced in a study of blood T cell repertoires in COVID-19. The assay was immunoSEQ multiplex PCR, and TCRdb's table has in-frame clones only and misses some. There are some 150,000 clones in the sample; roughly 86% occur only once, and about 2.3% lies in the top ten. The sequencing input was peripheral blood. These receptors all come from a human donor in a cohort sampled during active COVID-19. Each CDR3 is given with its conserved first and last residue. A D gene is named only where the DNA matches it firmly. Rows give clone size only sometimes, using once, few, many, or a class for an expanded clone.

clone_size: .; j_call: TRBJ1-2; v_call: TRBV5-4; d_call: .; cdr3_aa: CASSVSLRDYTF; cdr3_nt: TGTGCCAGCAGCGTGAGTTTACGGGACTACACCTTC
clone_size: few; j_call: TRBJ2-3; v_call: TRBV7-2; d_call: .; cdr3_aa: CASSLDRGYTDTQYF; cdr3_nt: TGTGCCAGCAGCTTAGACCGGGGATACACAGATACGCAGTATTTT
clone_size: .; j_call: TRBJ2-3; v_call: TRBV18; d_call: .; cdr3_aa: CASSQNREFTDTQYF; cdr3_nt: TGTGCCAGCTCACAAAACAGGGAATTCACAGATACGCAGTATTTT
clone_size: .; j_call: TRBJ2-3; v_call: TRBV7-9; d_call: .; cdr3_aa: CASSPSGDTQYF; cdr3_nt: TGTGCCAGCAGCCCGTCGGGGGATACGCAGTATTTT
clone_size: once; j_call: TRBJ1-5; v_call: TRBV3-1/TRBV3-2; d_call: .; cdr3_aa: CASSQQTGDGQPQHF; cdr3_nt: TGTGCCAGCAGCCAACAAACAGGTGACGGTCAGCCCCAGCATTTT
clone_size: .; j_call: TRBJ2-1; v_call: TRBV9; d_call: .; cdr3_aa: CASSVTGSYNEQFF; cdr3_nt: TGTGCCAGCAGCGTAACGGGCTCCTACAATGAGCAGTTCTTC
clone_size: few; j_call: TRBJ1-1; v_call: TRBV7-9; d_call: TRBD1; cdr3_aa: CASSLVQAGGNTEAFF; cdr3_nt: TGTGCCAGCAGCTTAGTTCAAGCAGGGGGTAACACTGAAGCTTTCTTT
clone_size: .; j_call: TRBJ2-5; v_call: TRBV18; d_call: .; cdr3_aa: CASSPAGPQETQYF; cdr3_nt: TGTGCCAGCTCACCAGCGGGGCCGCAAGAGACCCAGTACTTC
clone_size: .; j_call: TRBJ2-6; v_call: TRBV19; d_call: .; cdr3_aa: CASTPNQIPSGANVLTF; cdr3_nt: TGTGCCAGTACCCCAAACCAGATTCCCTCTGGGGCCAACGTCCTGACTTTC
clone_size: .; j_call: TRBJ2-5; v_call: TRBV4-1; d_call: TRBD2; cdr3_aa: CASSQLGLAGRETQYF; cdr3_nt: TGCGCCAGCAGCCAGTTGGGGCTAGCGGGAAGGGAGACCCAGTACTTC
clone_size: few; j_call: TRBJ1-1; v_call: TRBV21-1; d_call: .; cdr3_aa: CASSKGLTNTEAFF; cdr3_nt: TGTGCCAGCAGCAAAGGACTGACGAACACTGAAGCTTTCTTT
clone_size: .; j_call: TRBJ2-1; v_call: TRBV7-2; d_call: TRBD2; cdr3_aa: CASSRTSGQYNEQFF; cdr3_nt: TGTGCCAGCAGCCGGACTAGCGGGCAGTACAATGAGCAGTTCTTC
clone_size: once; j_call: TRBJ2-1; v_call: TRBV6-5; d_call: .; cdr3_aa: CASSYDRSSYNEQFF; cdr3_nt: TGTGCCAGCAGTTACGACAGAAGCTCCTACAATGAGCAGTTCTTC
clone_size: .; j_call: TRBJ2-2; v_call: TRBV7-2; d_call: .; cdr3_aa: CASSLVQTGELFF; cdr3_nt: TGTGCCAGCAGCTTAGTACAGACCGGGGAGCTGTTTTTT
clone_size: few; j_call: TRBJ1-5; v_call: TRBV6-4; d_call: TRBD1; cdr3_aa: CASRPRDSPGIGNQPQHF; cdr3_nt: TGTGCCAGCAGACCCAGGGACAGCCCGGGCATTGGCAATCAGCCCCAGCATTTT
clone_size: .; j_call: TRBJ2-1; v_call: TRBV5-6; d_call: .; cdr3_aa: CASSLVSDSYNEQFF; cdr3_nt: TGTGCCAGCAGCTTGGTTTCAGACTCCTACAATGAGCAGTTCTTC
clone_size: .; j_call: TRBJ1-6; v_call: TRBV9; d_call: TRBD1; cdr3_aa: CASSVADRGNSPLHF; cdr3_nt: TGTGCCAGCAGCGTAGCCGACAGGGGGAATTCACCCCTCCACTTT
clone_size: .; j_call: TRBJ1-2; v_call: TRBV29-1; d_call: TRBD1; cdr3_aa: CSGWDRVFGYTF; cdr3_nt: TGCAGCGGCTGGGACAGGGTTTTTGGCTACACCTTC
clone_size: .; j_call: TRBJ2-7; v_call: TRBV10-1; d_call: .; cdr3_aa: CASRNPSRTLTREDEQYF; cdr3_nt: TGCGCCAGCAGGAACCCCTCCAGGACACTCACAAGGGAGGACGAGCAGTACTTC
clone_size: .; j_call: TRBJ2-7; v_call: TRBV9; d_call: .; cdr3_aa: CASSFSASPYEQYF; cdr3_nt: TGTGCCAGCAGCTTTTCGGCTAGTCCGTACGAGCAGTACTTC
clone_size: .; j_call: TRBJ2-5; v_call: TRBV12-5; d_call: TRBD1; cdr3_aa: CASGSGTGGPETQYF; cdr3_nt: TGTGCTAGTGGTTCCGGGACAGGGGGCCCGGAGACCCAGTACTTC
clone_size: .; j_call: TRBJ2-1; v_call: TRBV4-2; d_call: TRBD2; cdr3_aa: CASSLDPSGSYNEQFF; cdr3_nt: TGTGCCAGCAGCCTGGACCCTAGCGGCTCCTACAATGAGCAGTTCTTC
clone_size: few; j_call: TRBJ1-5; v_call: TRBV11-2; d_call: .; cdr3_aa: CASSLGQSNQPQHF; cdr3_nt: TGTGCCAGCAGCTTAGGACAGAGCAATCAGCCCCAGCATTTT
clone_size: .; j_call: TRBJ1-2; v_call: TRBV6-5; d_call: TRBD1; cdr3_aa: CASMDRNYGYTF; cdr3_nt: TGTGCCAGTATGGACAGGAACTATGGCTACACCTTC
clone_size: once; j_call: TRBJ2-7; v_call: TRBV3-1/TRBV3-2; d_call: .; cdr3_aa: CASSQDTVTYEQYF; cdr3_nt: TGTGCCAGCAGCCAAGATACTGTTACCTACGAGCAGTACTTC
clone_size: .; j_call: TRBJ1-1; v_call: TRBV6-5; d_call: TRBD1; cdr3_aa: CASTPDRGLAEAFF; cdr3_nt: TGTGCCAGCACCCCGGACAGGGGGCTGGCTGAAGCTTTCTTT
clone_size: .; j_call: TRBJ2-1; v_call: TRBV30; d_call: TRBD1; cdr3_aa: CAWSATGGADKRGSYNEQFF; cdr3_nt: TGTGCCTGGAGTGCGACAGGGGGCGCAGATAAGCGGGGCTCCTACAATGAGCAGTTCTTC
clone_size: .; j_call: TRBJ2-1; v_call: TRBV12-3/TRBV12-4; d_call: .; cdr3_aa: CASSKRRYNEQFF; cdr3_nt: TGTGCCAGCAGTAAGAGGAGATACAATGAGCAGTTCTTC
clone_size: .; j_call: TRBJ2-2; v_call: TRBV28; d_call: TRBD1; cdr3_aa: CASSFAGQGGTGELFF; cdr3_nt: TGTGCCAGCAGTTTTGCGGGACAGGGAGGCACCGGGGAGCTGTTTTTT
clone_size: .; j_call: TRBJ1-1; v_call: TRBV27; d_call: TRBD1; cdr3_aa: CASSFYRGTEAFF; cdr3_nt: TGTGCCAGCAGTTTCTACAGGGGAACTGAAGCTTTCTTT
clone_size: .; j_call: TRBJ2-7; v_call: TRBV29-1; d_call: .; cdr3_aa: CSTRDFYEQYF; cdr3_nt: TGCAGCACCAGGGACTTCTACGAGCAGTACTTC
clone_size: .; j_call: TRBJ1-4; v_call: TRBV6-5; d_call: TRBD1; cdr3_aa: CASSYLGQLNEKLFF; cdr3_nt: TGTGCCAGCAGTTACTTGGGACAGCTAAATGAAAAACTGTTTTTT
clone_size: .; j_call: TRBJ1-2; v_call: TRBV20-1; d_call: .; cdr3_aa: CSARDSYGYTF; cdr3_nt: TGCAGTGCTAGGGACAGCTATGGCTACACCTTC
clone_size: .; j_call: TRBJ2-5; v_call: TRBV5-4; d_call: TRBD2; cdr3_aa: CASSSPKRGGETQYF; cdr3_nt: TGTGCCAGCAGCTCCCCCAAGCGGGGCGGAGAGACCCAGTACTTC
clone_size: .; j_call: TRBJ1-1; v_call: TRBV29-1; d_call: TRBD1; cdr3_aa: CSVKQGQTEAFF; cdr3_nt: TGCAGCGTGAAACAGGGGCAGACTGAAGCTTTCTTT
clone_size: .; j_call: TRBJ2-7; v_call: TRBV3-1/TRBV3-2; d_call: TRBD1; cdr3_aa: CASSQYQDRGEQYF; cdr3_nt: TGTGCCAGCAGCCAATATCAGGACAGGGGCGAGCAGTACTTC
clone_size: .; j_call: TRBJ2-5; v_call: TRBV7-2; d_call: .; cdr3_aa: CASSRVSGRQETQYF; cdr3_nt: TGTGCCAGCAGCAGGGTATCGGGGAGGCAAGAGACCCAGTACTTC
clone_size: .; j_call: TRBJ1-2; v_call: TRBV6-5; d_call: .; cdr3_aa: CASRKQGSIDYGYTF; cdr3_nt: TGTGCCAGCAGGAAACAGGGAAGTATAGACTATGGCTACACCTTC
clone_size: .; j_call: TRBJ1-1; v_call: TRBV7-3; d_call: .; cdr3_aa: CASSLWSAEVGTEAFF; cdr3_nt: TGTGCCAGCAGCTTATGGTCCGCGGAGGTGGGAACTGAAGCTTTCTTT
clone_size: .; j_call: TRBJ1-1; v_call: TRBV19; d_call: .; cdr3_aa: CASRKRNTEAFF; cdr3_nt: TGTGCCAGTAGGAAGCGGAACACTGAAGCTTTCTTT
clone_size: .; j_call: TRBJ2-7; v_call: TRBV7-8; d_call: TRBD2; cdr3_aa: CASSLERRGGSYEQYF; cdr3_nt: TGTGCCAGCAGCTTAGAAAGACGGGGGGGCTCCTACGAGCAGTACTTC
clone_size: .; j_call: TRBJ1-6; v_call: TRBV3-1/TRBV3-2; d_call: .; cdr3_aa: CASSRRSSSNSPLHF; cdr3_nt: TGTGCCAGCAGCCGCAGGTCCAGTAGTAATTCACCCCTCCACTTT
clone_size: few; j_call: TRBJ1-1; v_call: TRBV6-6; d_call: TRBD1; cdr3_aa: CASSYPDRGDTEAFF; cdr3_nt: TGTGCCAGCAGTTACCCGGACAGGGGGGACACTGAAGCTTTCTTT
clone_size: .; j_call: TRBJ2-5; v_call: TRBV5-1; d_call: .; cdr3_aa: CASSLGISQETQYF; cdr3_nt: TGCGCCAGCAGCCTCGGGATATCTCAAGAGACCCAGTACTTC
clone_size: .; j_call: TRBJ2-1; v_call: TRBV28; d_call: TRBD1; cdr3_aa: CASSLTGPNYNEQFF; cdr3_nt: TGTGCCAGCAGCCTGACAGGGCCAAACTACAATGAGCAGTTCTTC
clone_size: .; j_call: TRBJ1-3; v_call: TRBV28; d_call: .; cdr3_aa: CASSLWPGSSGNTIYF; cdr3_nt: TGTGCCAGCAGTTTATGGCCAGGAAGCTCTGGAAACACCATATATTTT
clone_size: .; j_call: TRBJ2-5; v_call: TRBV2; d_call: TRBD1; cdr3_aa: CASSDDRGYGETQYF; cdr3_nt: TGTGCCAGCAGTGACGACAGGGGTTACGGGGAGACCCAGTACTTC
clone_size: once; j_call: TRBJ2-7; v_call: TRBV11-2; d_call: .; cdr3_aa: CASSFGGSGGYEQYF; cdr3_nt: TGTGCCAGCAGCTTTGGTGGTAGCGGCGGCTACGAGCAGTACTTC
clone_size: .; j_call: TRBJ2-7; v_call: TRBV29-1; d_call: TRBD1; cdr3_aa: CSVPTGGSSYEQYF; cdr3_nt: TGCAGCGTTCCGACAGGGGGGTCTTCCTACGAGCAGTACTTC
clone_size: once; j_call: TRBJ2-7; v_call: TRBV7-6; d_call: TRBD2; cdr3_aa: CASSAERDDYEQYF; cdr3_nt: TGTGCCAGCAGCGCAGAGCGGGATGACTACGAGCAGTACTTC
clone_size: .; j_call: TRBJ1-2; v_call: TRBV19; d_call: .; cdr3_aa: CASSFGLTYGYTF; cdr3_nt: TGTGCCAGTAGTTTCGGACTGACCTATGGCTACACCTTC
clone_size: .; j_call: TRBJ2-7; v_call: TRBV12-3/TRBV12-4; d_call: .; cdr3_aa: CASSLIGVHEQYF; cdr3_nt: TGTGCCAGCAGTCTTATAGGGGTGCACGAGCAGTACTTC
clone_size: .; j_call: TRBJ2-7; v_call: TRBV6-5; d_call: TRBD1; cdr3_aa: CASRTTGTGDYEQYF; cdr3_nt: TGTGCCAGCAGGACCACCGGGACAGGGGACTACGAGCAGTACTTC
clone_size: .; j_call: TRBJ2-7; v_call: TRBV20-1; d_call: TRBD2; cdr3_aa: CSASGLAGEGSYEQYF; cdr3_nt: TGCAGTGCTAGTGGACTAGCAGGGGAGGGCTCCTACGAGCAGTACTTC
clone_size: few; j_call: TRBJ1-2; v_call: TRBV19; d_call: .; cdr3_aa: CASSIRGYNYGYTF; cdr3_nt: TGTGCCAGTAGTATCAGAGGGTACAACTATGGCTACACCTTC
clone_size: .; j_call: TRBJ2-5; v_call: TRBV12-3/TRBV12-4; d_call: .; cdr3_aa: CASSLNSRETQYF; cdr3_nt: TGTGCCAGCAGTTTAAACAGTAGGGAGACCCAGTACTTC
clone_size: few; j_call: TRBJ1-2; v_call: TRBV27; d_call: TRBD1; cdr3_aa: CASSAGGYYGYTF; cdr3_nt: TGTGCCAGCAGTGCAGGGGGCTACTATGGCTACACCTTC
clone_size: .; j_call: TRBJ1-5; v_call: TRBV5-5; d_call: TRBD1; cdr3_aa: CASSYLTGGRQPQHF; cdr3_nt: TGTGCCAGCAGCTACCTAACAGGGGGCAGGCAGCCCCAGCATTTT